The 29 T cell receptor beta chains presented below share a single source sample, sequenced in a study of cytomegalovirus exposure and HLA in healthy donors. The study ran its PCR with 60 Vbeta and 13 Jbeta primers. Produced via immunoSEQ multiplex PCR; TCRdb's table is partial and in-frame only. Of approximately 190,000 clones listed, approximately 84% are singletons. The sequenced material came from PBMCs. These receptors all come from a boy younger than 18 in good health and CMV-seronegative.

This chain joins TRBV11-1 and TRBJ2-1; 10 nucleotides line up with TRBD2. CDR3 size: 15 residues. Unmatched junction bases numbered 10, after V lost 6 bases and J lost 8 bases. Germline V lookup: CDR1 SGHAT, CDR2 FQDESV (reference sequence). As DNA, the CDR3 is TGTGCCAGCAGTCGAAGACTAGCGGGCAACGATGAGCAGTTCTTC. Its translation is CASSRRLAGNDEQFF.

The chain couples TRBV5-4 to TRBJ2-7; D may be TRBD2 (6 bases). This CDR3 is built from 13 residues. Germline lookup yields CDR1 SGHNT and CDR2 YYREEE (reference sequence). The V end was cut by 6 bases, the J end by 2 bases, with 12 bases between. The CDR3, as DNA: TGTGCCAGCACCGGACGGGGGACCTACGAGCAGTACTTC. It codes for CASTGRGTYEQYF.

This rearrangement joins TRBV4-3 to TRBJ2-7, with 9 bases matching TRBD1. J gave up 3 bases and V 4 bases, and 4 bases lay outside the gene matches. This CDR3 spans 14 amino acids. Germline V gene lookup returns CDR1 LGHNA and CDR2 YSLEER. In DNA form, the CDR3 reads TGCGCCAGCAGCCGAGGACAGGGGTTCTACGAGCAGTACTTC. As protein: CASSRGQGFYEQYF.

This clone appeared a single time. The V gene is TRBV11-1, the J gene TRBJ1-4, with 8 bases identical to TRBD1. This CDR3 region has 13 residues. J was trimmed by 11 bases and V by 3 bases; bases with no gene match: 5. The germline V gene has CDR1 SGHAT and CDR2 FQDESV (reference sequence). CDR3 coding DNA: TGTGCCAGCAGCTTCCCGGGACAGGATAAACTGTTTTTT. Protein: CASSFPGQDKLFF. The full variable domain, completed using reference TRBV11-1 and TRBJ1-4, is EAEVAQSPRYKITEKSQAVAFWCDPISGHATLYWYRQILGQGPELLVQFQDESVVDDSQLPKDRFSAERLKGVDSTLKIQPAELGDSAMYLCASSFPGQDKLFFGSGTQLSVL.

The chain recombines TRBV28 with TRBJ1-6; D gene ambiguous. Germline V CDR1 and CDR2: MDHEN, SYDVKM. The V end was cut by 4 bases, the J end by 0 bases, with 10 bases between. The CDR3 runs to 16 residues. The CDR3 DNA is TGTGCCAGCAGTTCCCCGGGGAGCTCCTATAATTCACCCCTCCACTTT. Protein sequence: CASSSPGSSYNSPLHF.

The V call is TRBV9, the J call TRBJ2-5, with TRBD2 identical over 9 bases. CDR1 and CDR2 from the germline V gene are SGDLS and YYNGEE. The CDR3 is 15 residues long. V was pared by 2 bases and J by 5 bases, with 7 bases of the junction left unmatched. Written as DNA, the CDR3 is TGTGCCAGCAGCGTCGGCGGGAGGGCGTGGGAGACCCAGTACTTC. Its translation is CASSVGGRAWETQYF.

The genes are TRBV9 and TRBJ1-5; 10 bases map to TRBD1. Germline values: CDR1 SGDLS, CDR2 YYNGEE. The J segment lost 4 bases and the V segment lost 7 bases, leaving 14 bases of the junction unmatched. This CDR3 has 17 amino acids. CDR3 sequence (DNA): TGTGCCAGCGGGAAAATAGGGGGACAGGGGCTAAATCAGCCCCAGCATTTT. Encoded protein: CASGKIGGQGLNQPQHF. Complete variable domain (other parts from reference TRBV9 and TRBJ1-5): DSGVTQTPKHLITATGQRVTLRCSPRSGDLSVYWYQQSLDQGLQFLIQYYNGEERAKGNILERFSAQQFPDLHSELNLSSLELGDSALYFCASGKIGGQGLNQPQHFGDGTRLSIL.

This clone was detected only once. J is TRBJ1-6 and V is TRBV6-5; tentative D call: TRBD1 (5 bases). The CDR3 has 13 residues. The ends were cut back, 8 bases at V and 3 bases at J, with 8 bases in the middle. Germline V gene data show CDR1 as MNHEY and CDR2 as SVGAGI. CDR3 bases: TGTGCCAGCTACGGGGGCTATAATTCACCCCTCCACTTT. Protein sequence: CASYGGYNSPLHF.

The DNA for the CDR3 is TGTGCCAGCAGCGAAGCCGGGGAGCAGTACTTC. Translation gives CASSEAGEQYF. V gene TRBV28 combines with J gene TRBJ2-7, with no clear D. The germline V gene has CDR1 MDHEN and CDR2 SYDVKM. Trimming removed 6 bases from V and 7 bases from J, with 10 bases in between. This CDR3 is 11 amino acids long.

The chain is built from TRBV27 and TRBJ2-7; tentatively, D is TRBD2 (5 bases). V shed 1 base and J shed 5 bases, with 12 bases lying between them. Germline V gene sequence: CDR1 MNHEY, CDR2 SMNVEV (reference sequence). The CDR3 runs to 14 residues. CDR3 amino acids: CASSLYRSEDEQYF. As DNA, the CDR3 is TGTGCCAGCAGTTTATATCGTAGCGAGGACGAGCAGTACTTC.

The chain recombines TRBV19 with TRBJ1-5; 7 bases match TRBD1. Germline V gene sequence: CDR1 LNHDA, CDR2 SQIVND (reference sequence). The V segment lost 5 bases and the J segment 9 bases; nucleotides outside the gene matches: 7. The CDR3 runs to 13 residues. CDR3 coding DNA: TGTGCCAGTAGTGAGGAGGGGGCGCGGCCCCAGCATTTT. This encodes CASSEEGARPQHF.

Only one count was recorded for this clone. This chain joins TRBV9 and TRBJ2-2; unclear D gene. V gave up 4 bases and J gave up 5 bases, with 12 bases separating them. The CDR3 covers 14 residues. The germline CDR1 and CDR2 sequences are SGDLS and YYNGEE. The CDR3 sequence: CASSSGVFTGELFF. In DNA form, the CDR3 reads TGTGCCAGCAGCTCGGGTGTCTTTACCGGGGAGCTGTTTTTT.

The V call is TRBV6-6, the J call TRBJ1-1; no reliable D call. This CDR3 is built from 15 residues. V lost 2 bases, J lost 8 bases, and 18 bases lay in between. Germline V gene sequence: CDR1 MNHNY, CDR2 SVGAGI (reference sequence). The CDR3 reads CASSYPRLAPGEAFF. CDR3 sequence (DNA): TGTGCCAGCAGTTACCCCCGTCTGGCCCCGGGGGAAGCTTTCTTT.

The chain uses TRBV2 and TRBJ1-2; TRBD1 matches at 9 bases. This CDR3 is built from 13 residues. V trimming: 9 bases; J trimming: 1 base; junction bases outside the gene matches: 3. Germline V gives CDR1 SNHLY, CDR2 FYNNEI. The CDR3 DNA reads as TGTGCCAGGGGGACAGGGCGTAACTATGGCTACACCTTC. Its protein is CARGTGRNYGYTF.

This chain joins TRBV7-2 and TRBJ1-2, with D possibly being TRBD1 (5 bases). The ends were cut back, 5 bases at V and 3 bases at J, with 10 bases in the middle. This CDR3 is built from 13 residues. Germline V lookup: CDR1 SGHTA, CDR2 FQGNSA. This chain's CDR3 is CASSPQVDYGYTF. CDR3 coding DNA: TGTGCCAGCAGCCCACAGGTAGACTATGGCTACACCTTC.

V usage is TRBV5-4 and J usage is TRBJ2-1; 8 nucleotides line up with TRBD2. The CDR3 covers 15 residues. V was clipped by 6 bases and J by 9 bases; unmatched bases: 14. Germline assignment: CDR1 SGHNT and CDR2 YYREEE (reference sequence). CDR3 coding DNA: TGTGCCAGCACCGTAGGGACTAGTAGGAGCTTTGAGCAGTTCTTC. This encodes CASTVGTSRSFEQFF.

This chain uses TRBV18 with TRBJ1-5; no definite D call. This CDR3 is built from 15 residues. Germline values: CDR1 KGHSH, CDR2 LQKENI. The germline V and J ends were trimmed by 0 bases and 2 bases, with 8 bases remaining between them. The CDR3 protein is CASSPPGSGNQPQHF. In DNA form, the CDR3 reads TGTGCCAGCTCACCACCCGGGTCAGGCAATCAGCCCCAGCATTTT.

This clone was detected only once. J is TRBJ2-1 and V is TRBV5-1, with a weak D call TRBD2 (6 bases). Deletions cut 4 bases from V and 7 bases from J, with 12 bases between. The CDR3 has 13 residues. The V gene's germline CDR1 is SGHRS and CDR2 YFSETQ. The CDR3, as DNA: TGCGCCAGCAGCCCGGGACTTGATAATGAGCAGTTCTTC. Translating it yields CASSPGLDNEQFF.

The chain carries TRBV5-1 and TRBJ2-7; 11 bases agree with TRBD2. Germline lookup yields CDR1 SGHRS and CDR2 YFSETQ. CDR3 size: 21 residues. V trimming: 2 bases; J trimming: 0 bases; junction bases outside the gene matches: 19. CDR3 nucleotide sequence: TGCGCCAGCAGCTTAGTGAGTCTTGGGACTATAGCGGGAGGGAACTCCTACGAGCAGTACTTC. As protein: CASSLVSLGTIAGGNSYEQYF.

The chain is built from TRBV30 and TRBJ1-5; D is possibly TRBD1 (5 bases). V was trimmed by 5 bases and J by 4 bases, leaving 12 bases between them. The germline CDR1 and CDR2 sequences are GTSNPN and SVGIG (reference sequence). This CDR3 has 13 amino acids. The CDR3 sequence is CAWAGEGNQPQHF. The CDR3 nucleotides read TGTGCCTGGGCCGGGGAGGGGAATCAGCCCCAGCATTTT.

This chain connects TRBV30 to TRBJ2-1, with a possible D match to TRBD2 (5 bases). Per the germline V gene, CDR1 is GTSNPN and CDR2 is SVGIG (reference sequence). This CDR3 region has 15 residues. Trimming took off 4 bases at V and 4 bases at J, with 17 bases between the two ends. The CDR3 bases are TGTGCCTGGACCTCGCGGCGGGCTATTTACAATGAGCAGTTCTTC. It translates to CAWTSRRAIYNEQFF.

The CDR3 DNA sequence: TGTGCCTGGGAACACGTCAACCCCCACTATGGCTACACCTTC. Amino acid sequence: CAWEHVNPHYGYTF. The gene calls are TRBV30 and TRBJ1-2; D gene unclear. Trimming removed 5 bases at V and 3 bases at J, with 16 bases between. This CDR3 is built from 14 residues. Germline CDR1 and CDR2: GTSNPN and SVGIG (reference sequence).

V gene TRBV19 combines with J gene TRBJ1-5; no reliable D call. Germline CDR1 reads LNHDA; CDR2 reads SQIVND (reference sequence). This CDR3 has 15 amino acids. Deletions cut 0 bases from V and 1 base from J, with 7 bases between. CDR3 region: CASSIDRSSNQPQHF. CDR3 sequence (DNA): TGTGCCAGTAGTATAGACAGGTCCAGCAATCAGCCCCAGCATTTT.

The genes are TRBV27 and TRBJ1-1; D unresolved. The CDR3 runs 12 residues. Germline CDR1 MNHEY, CDR2 SMNVEV (reference sequence). The V gene lost 8 bases and the J gene lost 1 base, with 8 bases spanning the gap. The CDR3 reads CASRTRNTEAFF. As DNA, the CDR3 is TGTGCCAGCCGTACGCGGAACACTGAAGCTTTCTTT.

This chain connects TRBV6-5 to TRBJ2-7; tentative D call: TRBD1 (6 bases). The V and J ends lost 6 bases and 0 bases respectively, with 15 bases between them. This CDR3 contains 15 residues. Germline V gene lookup returns CDR1 MNHEY and CDR2 SVGAGI. The CDR3 sequence is CASRPRQVGSYEQYF. The CDR3 region has the DNA TGTGCCAGCAGACCGCGACAGGTGGGCTCCTACGAGCAGTACTTC.

This clone has a handful of counts. The chain employs TRBV19 and TRBJ2-1; D not certain. The CDR3 has 15 residues. V lost 1 base, J lost 0 bases, and 7 bases lay in between. Germline loops: CDR1 LNHDA, CDR2 SQIVND (reference sequence). Written as DNA, the CDR3 is TGTGCCAGTAGTATAGGGCAGAACTCCTACAATGAGCAGTTCTTC. As protein: CASSIGQNSYNEQFF.

This chain joins TRBV15 and TRBJ1-3, with D unclear. V lost 0 bases and J lost 6, with 12 bases in between. Germline assignment: CDR1 LNHNV and CDR2 YYDKDF (reference sequence). The CDR3 runs to 15 residues. CDR3: CATSRESTRVNTIYF. The CDR3 DNA is TGTGCCACCAGCAGAGAGTCGACTCGGGTAAACACCATATATTTT.

In this sample, this clone turned up a few times. The rearrangement uses TRBV9 and TRBJ1-1; no definite D call. V was clipped by 3 bases and J by 10 bases, with 10 bases between them. The CDR3 runs 11 residues. Germline V gene lookup returns CDR1 SGDLS and CDR2 YYNGEE. This chain's CDR3 is CASSGRGRAFF. The CDR3 DNA reads TGTGCCAGCAGCGGCCGGGGAAGAGCTTTCTTT.

V is TRBV30 and J is TRBJ2-7, with a weak D call TRBD1 (5 bases). V was trimmed by 3 bases and J by 4 bases, leaving 13 bases between them. The V gene's germline CDR1 is GTSNPN and CDR2 SVGIG (reference sequence). The CDR3 consists of 13 residues. The CDR3 region has the DNA TGTGCCTGGAGCGACAGTGTAGGTTACGAGCAGTACTTC. This encodes CAWSDSVGYEQYF. The whole variable domain, filled in from reference TRBV30 and TRBJ2-7, reads SQTIHQWPATLVQPVGSPLSLECTVEGTSNPNLYWYRQAAGRGLQLLFYSVGIGQISSEVPQNLSASRPQDRQFILSSKKLLLSDSGFYLCAWSDSVGYEQYFGPGTRLTVT.